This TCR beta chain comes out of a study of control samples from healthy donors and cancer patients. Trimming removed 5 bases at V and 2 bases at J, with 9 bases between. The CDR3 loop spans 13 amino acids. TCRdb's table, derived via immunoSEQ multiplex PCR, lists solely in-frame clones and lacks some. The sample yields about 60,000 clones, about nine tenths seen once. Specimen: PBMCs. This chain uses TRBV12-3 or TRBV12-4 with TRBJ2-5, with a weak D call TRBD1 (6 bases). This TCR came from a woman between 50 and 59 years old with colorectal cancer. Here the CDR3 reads CASSRTAQETQYF. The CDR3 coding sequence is TGTGCCAGCAGTCGGACAGCGCAAGAGACCCAGTACTTC.